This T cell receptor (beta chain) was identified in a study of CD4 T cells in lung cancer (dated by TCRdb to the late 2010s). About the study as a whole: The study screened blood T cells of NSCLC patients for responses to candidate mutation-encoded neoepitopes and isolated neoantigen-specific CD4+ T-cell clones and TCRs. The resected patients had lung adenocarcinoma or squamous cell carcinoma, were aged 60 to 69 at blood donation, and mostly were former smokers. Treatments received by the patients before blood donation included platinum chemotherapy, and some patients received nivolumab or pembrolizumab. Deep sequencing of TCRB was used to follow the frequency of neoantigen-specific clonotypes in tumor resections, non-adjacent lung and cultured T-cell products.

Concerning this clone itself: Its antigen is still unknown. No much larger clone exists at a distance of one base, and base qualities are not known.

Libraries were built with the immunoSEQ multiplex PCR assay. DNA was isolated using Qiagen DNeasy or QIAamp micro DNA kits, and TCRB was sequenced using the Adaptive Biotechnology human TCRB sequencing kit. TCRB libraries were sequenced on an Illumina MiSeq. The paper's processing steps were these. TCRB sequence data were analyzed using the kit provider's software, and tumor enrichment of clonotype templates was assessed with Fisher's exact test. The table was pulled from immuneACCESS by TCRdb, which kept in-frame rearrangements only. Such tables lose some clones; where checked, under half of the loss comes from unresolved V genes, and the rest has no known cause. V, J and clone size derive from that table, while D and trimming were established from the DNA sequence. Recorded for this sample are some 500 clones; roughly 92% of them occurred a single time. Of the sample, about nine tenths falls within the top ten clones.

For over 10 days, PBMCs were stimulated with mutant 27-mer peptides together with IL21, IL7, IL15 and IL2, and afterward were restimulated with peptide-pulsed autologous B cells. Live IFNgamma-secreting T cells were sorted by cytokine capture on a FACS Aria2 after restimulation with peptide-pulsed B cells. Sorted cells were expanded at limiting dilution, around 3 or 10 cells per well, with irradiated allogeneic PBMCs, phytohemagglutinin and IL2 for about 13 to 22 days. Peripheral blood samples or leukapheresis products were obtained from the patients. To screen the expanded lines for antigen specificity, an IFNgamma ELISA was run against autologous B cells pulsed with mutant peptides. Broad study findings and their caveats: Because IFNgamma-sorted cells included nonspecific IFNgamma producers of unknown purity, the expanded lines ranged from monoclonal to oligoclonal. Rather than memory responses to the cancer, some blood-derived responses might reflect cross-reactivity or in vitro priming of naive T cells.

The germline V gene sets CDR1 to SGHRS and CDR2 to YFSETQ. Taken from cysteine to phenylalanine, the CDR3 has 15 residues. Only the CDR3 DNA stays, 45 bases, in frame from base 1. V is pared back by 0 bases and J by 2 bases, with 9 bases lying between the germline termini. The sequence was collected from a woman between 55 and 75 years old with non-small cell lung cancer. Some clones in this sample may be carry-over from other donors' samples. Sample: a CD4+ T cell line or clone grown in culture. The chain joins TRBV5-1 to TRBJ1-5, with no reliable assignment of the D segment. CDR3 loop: CASSLEGFGNQPQHF. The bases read TGCGCCAGCAGCTTGGAAGGGTTTGGCAATCAGCCCCAGCATTTT. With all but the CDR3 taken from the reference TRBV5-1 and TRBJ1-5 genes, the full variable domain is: KAGVTQTPRYLIKTRGQQVTLSCSPISGHRSVSWYQQTPGQGLQFLFEYFSETQRNKGNFPGRFSGRQFSNSRSEMNVSTLELGDSALYLCASSLEGFGNQPQHFGDGTRLSIL.